The 19 T cell receptor beta chains in this list originate from one sample, sequenced in a study of regulatory T cells. Study outcomes and limitations: Hydrophobic residues at CDR3 positions 6 and 7 were enriched in conventional CD4+ T cells of CD3G-deficient patients.

Their antigens are not known. Primers: 52 TRBV forward and 13 TRBJ reverse. The data were produced by immunoSEQ multiplex PCR, yet TCRdb's version contains in-frame clones alone and is incomplete. The data hold tens of thousands of clones, with about 94% observed a single time. The material sequenced was conventional CD4+ T cells sorted from blood. The origin of the receptors is a child aged 2 to 10 with CD3G deficiency.

On this clone itself: At one end the junction does not follow the germline gene, possibly because of a read error. The rearrangement uses TRBV18 and TRBJ2-6, with a possible D match to TRBD1 (6 bases). Germline lookup yields CDR1 KGHSH and CDR2 LQKENI. The CDR3 is 17 amino acids. CDR3 protein: CASSQTGPRSEANVLTF. The CDR3 nucleotides read TGTGCCAGCTCCCAGACAGGACCTCGTTCTGAGGCCAACGTCCTGACTTTC.

V usage is TRBV5-1 and J usage is TRBJ2-2; tentatively, D is TRBD2 (6 bases). This CDR3 is 17 amino acids long. Germline V gives CDR1 SGHRS, CDR2 YFSETQ. V lost 0 bases and J lost 4, with 16 bases in between. Written as DNA, the CDR3 is TGCGCCAGCAGCTTGGGAATCCGGGGGAGAGGCACCGGGGAGCTGTTTTTT. It is translated as CASSLGIRGRGTGELFF.

In DNA, the CDR3 is TGTGCCAGCAGCCCTAGCGGGAGTCGATTCAATGAGCAGTTCTTC. It specifies CASSPSGSRFNEQFF. V usage is TRBV7-9 and J usage is TRBJ2-1, with 10 bases matching TRBD2. The CDR3 length is 15 residues. The V gene end was trimmed by 5 bases and the J gene end by 6 bases; junction bases not matched to a gene: 7. The germline gives CDR1 SEHNR, CDR2 FQNEAQ (reference sequence).

The V gene is TRBV6-1, the J gene TRBJ1-4; D unresolved. V lost 2 bases to trimming and J lost 5 bases, with 6 bases between them. The germline CDR1 and CDR2 sequences are MNHNS and SASEGT. The CDR3 covers 13 residues. CDR3 coding DNA: TGTGCCAGCAGTGAAAACCTGAATGAAAAACTGTTTTTT. Its protein is CASSENLNEKLFF.

The V gene is TRBV6-1, the J gene TRBJ2-7; 7 positions match TRBD1. V was clipped by 6 bases and J by 3 bases; unmatched bases: 11. This CDR3 has 15 amino acids. Germline values: CDR1 MNHNS, CDR2 SASEGT. The CDR3 nucleotides read TGTGCCAGCAGCCAGGGACAGATCTTCCTCTACGAGCAGTACTTC. It is translated as CASSQGQIFLYEQYF.

The chain joins TRBV5-1 to TRBJ2-7; D might be TRBD1 (6 bases). The CDR3 runs 14 residues. Germline assignment: CDR1 SGHRS and CDR2 YFSETQ. With 3 bases removed from V and 4 bases from J, the gap between germline ends came to 14 bases. The CDR3 sequence is CASSSGTTSYEQYF. Written as DNA, the CDR3 is TGCGCCAGCAGCTCCGGGACAACCTCTTACGAGCAGTACTTC.

This clone is a singleton in its sample. In DNA form, the CDR3 reads TGTGCCAGCAACCGGGAAGGCCGATCCTACGAGCAGTACTTC. Translating gives CASNREGRSYEQYF. This sequence joins TRBV10-3 and TRBJ2-7, with D perhaps TRBD2 (5 bases). The CDR3 loop spans 14 amino acids. The germline V gene encodes CDR1 ENHRY and CDR2 SYGVKD. The germline V and J ends were trimmed by 10 bases and 1 base, with 17 bases remaining between them.

The chain employs TRBV28 and TRBJ2-4, with D possibly called TRBD1 or TRBD2 (5 bases each). Looked up from germline, CDR1 is MDHEN and CDR2 is SYDVKM. The CDR3 extends over 16 amino acids. Trimming took off 5 bases at V and 3 bases at J, with 17 bases between the two ends. In DNA, the CDR3 is TGTGCCAGCAGTGCGCCCAGGGTCCGGGGCAAAAACATTCAGTACTTC. Amino acids: CASSAPRVRGKNIQYF.

This chain links TRBV7-9 with TRBJ2-3; TRBD2 might be the D (6 bases). Germline CDR1 and CDR2: SEHNR and FQNEAQ (reference sequence). With 2 bases removed from V and 1 base from J, the gap between germline ends came to 13 bases. The CDR3 has 16 residues. CDR3 region: CASSLRGGEGTDTQYF. CDR3 nucleotides: TGTGCCAGCAGCTTACGGGGAGGAGAGGGCACAGATACGCAGTATTTT.

The V gene is TRBV5-6, the J gene TRBJ2-5; D is unresolved. Trimming cost V 2 bases and J 1 base, with 9 bases left between them. Per the germline V gene, CDR1 is SGHDT and CDR2 is YYEEEE. The CDR3 is 14 amino acids. The CDR3 here is CASSFWHSQETQYF. The CDR3 DNA reads as TGTGCCAGCAGCTTCTGGCACTCCCAAGAGACCCAGTACTTC.

The V gene is TRBV6-1, the J gene TRBJ1-4; D is perhaps TRBD1 (6 bases). The CDR3 is 14 residues long. The germline gives CDR1 MNHNS, CDR2 SASEGT. V lost 6 bases and J lost 5, with 13 bases in between. DNA of the CDR3: TGTGCCAGCAGCTCCGGGACAATAAATGAAAAACTGTTTTTT. This encodes CASSSGTINEKLFF.

The gene calls are TRBV28 and TRBJ2-7; 7 nucleotides line up with TRBD1. The CDR3 is 12 residues long. The germline V gene encodes CDR1 MDHEN and CDR2 SYDVKM. Trimming removed 7 bases from V and 2 bases from J; junction bases left unmatched: 2. The DNA of the CDR3 is TGTGCCAGCAACCAGGGGGCCTACGAGCAGTACTTC. This encodes CASNQGAYEQYF.

The chain has TRBV10-1 and TRBJ2-1, with 9 nucleotides matching TRBD1. Trimming removed 5 bases from V and 8 bases from J; junction bases left unmatched: 13. The CDR3 runs 16 residues. Germline CDR1 reads WNHNN; CDR2 reads SYGVQD (reference sequence). The CDR3 sequence: CASSLYRDRVGYEQFF. In DNA, the CDR3 is TGCGCCAGCAGTCTATACCGGGACAGGGTAGGCTATGAGCAGTTCTTC.

V is TRBV21-1 and J is TRBJ2-1; no check of the table's D call, TRBD1, against the DNA was made. TRBV21-1 is reported as a pseudogene. The CDR3 extends over 18 amino acids. The CDR3 coding sequence is TGTGCCAGCAGCAAAGAAGGGCGGAAATACCGGGACAAGCATGAGCAGTTCTTC. Protein: CASSKEGRKYRDKHEQFF.

This CDR3 reads CASSEIGRGAPNEQFF. In nucleotides, the CDR3 is TGTGCCAGCAGTGAAATAGGGCGGGGGGCCCCCAATGAGCAGTTCTTC. The chain joins TRBV6-1 to TRBJ2-1; 8 bases align to TRBD2. Trimming cost V 2 bases and J 6 bases; bases outside gene matches: 9. Germline V gene data show CDR1 as MNHNS and CDR2 as SASEGT. The CDR3 has 16 residues.

The chain is built from TRBV5-1 and TRBJ2-3, with D perhaps matching TRBD2 (5 bases). Trimming stripped 0 bases from V and 4 bases from J, with 21 bases between. CDR1 SGHRS and CDR2 YFSETQ come from the germline V gene. The CDR3 covers 18 residues. CDR3 bases: TGCGCCAGCAGCTTGGGGGCCATTGGTGGGAGTCTTGCAGATACGCAGTATTTT. It is translated as CASSLGAIGGSLADTQYF.

With respect to this clone: Other DNA sequences within the sample encode an identical CDR3. The V gene is TRBV18, the J gene TRBJ2-7, with a weak D call TRBD2 (5 bases). Germline V gives CDR1 KGHSH, CDR2 LQKENI. Trimming left V 2 bases short and J 4 bases short, with 6 bases between. The CDR3 covers 12 residues. Written as DNA, the CDR3 is TGTGCCAGCTCACCAACGGGATACGAGCAGTACTTC. Amino acids: CASSPTGYEQYF.

The chain employs TRBV6-6 and TRBJ2-1; D is perhaps TRBD2 (6 bases). V was cut by 6 bases and J by 3 bases, with 18 bases left in between. This CDR3 is built from 16 residues. The germline gives CDR1 MNHNY, CDR2 SVGAGI (reference sequence). CDR3 region: CASSDGGRGVYNEQFF. For the CDR3, the DNA is TGTGCCAGCAGCGACGGCGGTCGCGGGGTCTACAATGAGCAGTTCTTC.

The V and J genes are TRBV6-6 and TRBJ2-5; D ambiguous. V dropped 2 bases and J dropped 5 bases, with 6 bases sitting between them. The length of the CDR3 is 12 residues. In germline, CDR1 is MNHNY, CDR2 SVGAGI (reference sequence). The CDR3 DNA reads as TGTGCCAGCAGTTACAGGGCTGAGACCCAGTACTTC. Its protein product is CASSYRAETQYF.